The 26 T cell receptor beta chains below all came from one sample that was sequenced in a study of graft-versus-host responses after intestinal transplantation. No antigen has been identified for these receptors. This table comes from immunoSEQ multiplex PCR, and its TCRdb copy is limited to in-frame clones, with some not included. The sample lists 80,000 to 95,000 clones, 85% to 95% occurring once. The sample consisted of unstimulated CD8+ T cells sorted from spleen or lymph node cells, taken before intestinal transplant. The receptor set was obtained from a human donor who received an intestinal transplant.

The rearrangement joins TRBV11-2 to TRBJ2-2; 8 nucleotides match TRBD2. Germline V gives CDR1 SGHAT, CDR2 FQNNGV. The CDR3 runs 13 residues. The V and J ends lost 5 bases and 6 bases, in that order; junction bases with no gene match: 2. CDR3 sequence: CASSAGGAGELFF. CDR3 nucleotide sequence: TGTGCCAGCAGCGCCGGGGGGGCCGGGGAGCTGTTTTTT.

The gene calls are TRBV27 and TRBJ2-7; 10 bases agree with TRBD1. The CDR3 loop spans 18 amino acids. Per germline, CDR1 MNHEY and CDR2 SMNVEV (reference sequence). V shed 6 bases, J shed 3 bases, and the junction held 17 bases outside the gene matches. The CDR3 nucleotides are TGTGCCAGCAGGAAGGGAGTTGGTATGGGACAGGGGAACTACGAGCAGTACTTC. Translation: CASRKGVGMGQGNYEQYF.

CDR3 in amino acids: CASSLIQGAWTEAFF. In nucleotides, the CDR3 is TGTGCCAGCAGCCTAATACAGGGGGCCTGGACTGAAGCTTTCTTT. The genes are TRBV7-2 and TRBJ1-1, with TRBD1 matching 9 bases. This CDR3 has 15 residues. The J segment lost 5 bases and the V segment lost 5 bases, leaving 9 bases of the junction unmatched. From germline, CDR1 is SGHTA and CDR2 FQGNSA.

The chain combines TRBV7-9 with TRBJ1-2, with 11 bases lining up with TRBD1. The germline V gene has CDR1 SEHNR and CDR2 FQNEAQ (reference sequence). J gave up 5 bases and V 2 bases, and 4 bases lay outside the gene matches. The CDR3 sequence is 15 residues long. For the CDR3, the DNA is TGTGCCAGCAGCTTACCCGGGACAGGGGGTTATGGCTACACCTTC. Its protein is CASSLPGTGGYGYTF.

The chain is built from TRBV9 and TRBJ2-3, with 10 bases that match TRBD2. Losses at the gene ends were 3 bases for V and 4 bases for J; bases not matched to a gene: 8. The CDR3 consists of 16 residues. Germline CDR1 SGDLS, CDR2 YYNGEE. CDR3 loop: CASSAAGTSVADTQYF. The CDR3 DNA sequence: TGTGCCAGCAGCGCCGCCGGGACTAGCGTGGCAGATACGCAGTATTTT.

This chain connects TRBV29-1 to TRBJ1-1; TRBD1 agrees at 8 bases. The germline V gene encodes CDR1 SQVTM and CDR2 ANQGSEA. The CDR3 sequence is 10 residues long. V gave up 6 bases and J gave up 11 bases; unmatched junction bases: 5. This CDR3 is CSVGQGVAFF. In nucleotides, the CDR3 is TGCAGCGTCGGACAGGGTGTTGCTTTCTTT.

The CDR3 region is CASSELGRGGLSTDTQYF. The CDR3 DNA sequence: TGCGCCAGCAGTGAGTTGGGGCGGGGGGGCCTTAGCACAGATACGCAGTATTTT. This chain joins TRBV10-2 and TRBJ2-3; 9 nucleotides agree with TRBD2. V lost 1 base, J lost 0 bases, and 8 bases stayed unmatched. The V gene's germline CDR1 is WSHSY and CDR2 SAAADI. This CDR3 contains 18 residues.

The chain couples TRBV10-2 to TRBJ1-2; 8 nucleotides line up with TRBD1. Germline assignment: CDR1 WSHSY and CDR2 SAAADI. The CDR3 extends over 15 amino acids. The J segment lost 3 bases and the V segment lost 0 bases, leaving 3 bases of the junction unmatched. In DNA, the CDR3 is TGCGCCAGCAGTGAGTCGGCAGGGGGCTACTATGGCTACACCTTC. It specifies CASSESAGGYYGYTF.

The V call is TRBV27, the J call TRBJ1-1; a weak D match, TRBD1 (6 bases). Germline CDR1 MNHEY, CDR2 SMNVEV (reference sequence). V gave up 7 bases and J gave up 1 base, with 13 bases separating them. The CDR3 spans 14 residues. CDR3 sequence reads: CASTKGGGNTEAFF. Written as DNA, the CDR3 is TGTGCCAGCACCAAAGGGGGGGGGAACACTGAAGCTTTCTTT.

This chain connects TRBV21-1 to TRBJ2-2; the table's D call, TRBD1, has no DNA check behind it. TRBV21-1 is classified as a pseudogene. This CDR3 has 17 residues. The CDR3 nucleotides are TGTGCCAGCAGCAGATTAAGACGGACAGGGAACACCGGGGAGCTGTTTTTT. Protein: CASSRLRRTGNTGELFF.

The rearrangement joins TRBV19 to TRBJ1-1; no definite D call. Germline values: CDR1 LNHDA, CDR2 SQIVND (reference sequence). This CDR3 contains 12 residues. The ends were cut back, 3 bases at V and 8 bases at J, with 10 bases in the middle. CDR3 loop: CASSIPGREAFF. The DNA of the CDR3 is TGTGCCAGTAGTATCCCTGGTCGGGAAGCTTTCTTT.

V and J are TRBV25-1 and TRBJ1-2; D is unresolved. Looked up from germline, CDR1 is MGHDK and CDR2 is SYGVNS. V was shortened by 4 bases and J by 4 bases, with 13 bases between the two germline ends. CDR3 size: 14 residues. The CDR3 region is CASSGIEVGYGYTF. The CDR3 nucleotides are TGTGCCAGCAGTGGTATAGAGGTTGGCTATGGCTACACCTTC.

In the case of this clone: Distinct nucleotide sequences in the sample also encode this CDR3. The V call is TRBV4-3, the J call TRBJ2-1; D is ambiguous. The CDR3 contains 13 residues. Trimming took off 1 base at V and 6 bases at J, with 7 bases between the two ends. Germline CDR1 LGHNA, CDR2 YSLEER. The CDR3 nucleotides read TGCGCCAGCAGCCAAGTTACCAGCAATGAGCAGTTCTTC. Residues: CASSQVTSNEQFF.

V and J are TRBV27 and TRBJ1-6; maybe TRBD1 (6 bases). The CDR3 has 14 amino acids. V was pared by 7 bases and J by 5 bases, with 12 bases between. CDR1 and CDR2 (germline): MNHEY, SMNVEV (reference sequence). This CDR3 is CASTPGQNNSPLHF. For the CDR3, the DNA is TGTGCCAGCACCCCGGGACAAAATAATTCACCCCTCCACTTT.

The J gene is TRBJ1-1, the V gene TRBV4-3, with D tentatively TRBD1 (5 bases). Deletions cut 0 bases from V and 4 bases from J, with 18 bases between. The CDR3 contains 17 residues. The germline CDR1 and CDR2 sequences are LGHNA and YSLEER. The CDR3 sequence: CASSQDRSGRGRTEAFF. For the CDR3, the DNA is TGCGCCAGCAGCCAAGATAGATCCGGTAGGGGCCGCACTGAAGCTTTCTTT.

The rearrangement uses TRBV9 and TRBJ2-1, with D possibly TRBD2 on 7 matching bases. Trimming took off 0 bases at V and 8 bases at J, with 18 bases between the two ends. CDR1 SGDLS and CDR2 YYNGEE come from the germline V gene. This CDR3 is built from 16 residues. The CDR3 DNA reads as TGTGCCAGCAGCGTAGAATGGAGGGGGGGCTTTGATGAGCAGTTCTTC. It translates to CASSVEWRGGFDEQFF. The full variable domain, with the rest looked up from reference TRBV9 and TRBJ2-1, is DSGVTQTPKHLITATGQRVTLRCSPRSGDLSVYWYQQSLDQGLQFLIQYYNGEERAKGNILERFSAQQFPDLHSELNLSSLELGDSALYFCASSVEWRGGFDEQFFGPGTRLTVL.

A remark on this clone: Compared with germline, one end of the junction differs, possibly owing to a read error. The chain joins TRBV5-6 to TRBJ1-4; TRBD1 agrees at 9 bases. Germline V gene data show CDR1 as SGHDT and CDR2 as YYEEEE. This CDR3 spans 15 amino acids. The CDR3 sequence is CASSFGTGPNEKLFF. DNA for the CDR3: TGTGCCAGCAGCTTCGGGACAGGGCCTAACGAAAAACTGTTTTTT.

V usage is TRBV27 and J usage is TRBJ2-7; TRBD1 matches 7 bases. Germline CDR1 and CDR2: MNHEY and SMNVEV (reference sequence). The CDR3 totals 16 residues. V dropped 4 bases and J dropped 0; count of bases not matched to a gene: 9. The CDR3 DNA follows: TGTGCCAGCAGTTCCCCCGGGACAGCGGCCTCCTACGAGCAGTACTTC. Its translation is CASSSPGTAASYEQYF.

This chain connects TRBV10-3 to TRBJ2-1; TRBD2 aligns across 11 bases. Per germline, CDR1 ENHRY and CDR2 SYGVKD. The junction had 7 bases not matched to a gene; V was cut back by 4 bases and J by 5 bases. The length of the CDR3 is 16 residues. The CDR3 sequence is CAISVGSGGGHNEQFF. In DNA, the CDR3 is TGTGCCATCAGTGTTGGTAGCGGGGGGGGTCACAATGAGCAGTTCTTC.

This clone appeared a single time. CDR3 residues: CASSWGQGWVTQYF. CDR3 bases: TGTGCCAGCAGCTGGGGACAGGGGTGGGTGACCCAGTACTTC. This sequence joins TRBV11-2 and TRBJ2-5, with 10 positions matching TRBD1. The J segment lost 7 bases and the V segment lost 4 bases, leaving 6 bases of the junction unmatched. Looked up from germline, CDR1 is SGHAT and CDR2 is FQNNGV. The CDR3 consists of 14 residues.

This chain uses TRBV19 with TRBJ2-5, with a tentative D call TRBD1 (5 bases). The germline gives CDR1 LNHDA, CDR2 SQIVND (reference sequence). CDR3 length: 17 residues. V gave up 4 bases and J gave up 0 bases, with 18 bases separating them. The CDR3 sequence: CASSTRRTLTYQETQYF. The CDR3, as DNA: TGTGCCAGTAGTACGCGACGGACACTTACGTACCAAGAGACCCAGTACTTC.

The chain employs TRBV14 and TRBJ1-1; weak D call: TRBD1 (5 bases). Germline assignment: CDR1 SGHDN and CDR2 FVKESK. Trimming removed 7 bases at V and 3 bases at J, with 15 bases between. CDR3 length: 14 residues. The CDR3 loop is CASNYMRGYTEAFF. Here the CDR3 DNA reads TGTGCCAGCAACTACATGCGGGGGTACACTGAAGCTTTCTTT.

This chain connects TRBV27 to TRBJ2-7; a weak D match, TRBD1 (6 bases). This CDR3 contains 11 residues. V was cut by 8 bases and J by 2 bases, with 7 bases left in between. Germline CDR1 MNHEY, CDR2 SMNVEV (reference sequence). The CDR3 nucleotides are TGTGCCAGCTGGGGGCCCTACGAGCAGTACTTC. This sequence encodes CASWGPYEQYF.

CDR3 nucleotide sequence: TGTGCCAGCAGCTTGAACAGGGTAGGGAATCAGCCCCAGCATTTT. Protein product: CASSLNRVGNQPQHF. The chain couples TRBV11-2 to TRBJ1-5; a possible D gene is TRBD1 (6 bases). Per the germline V gene, CDR1 is SGHAT and CDR2 is FQNNGV. The CDR3 is made up of 15 amino acids. V lost 3 bases, J lost 4 bases, and 13 bases lay in between.

The J gene is TRBJ2-1, the V gene TRBV27; D perhaps matches TRBD1 (5 bases). This CDR3 has 12 amino acids. The V and J ends lost 2 bases and 8 bases respectively, with 7 bases between them. Germline CDR1 reads MNHEY; CDR2 reads SMNVEV (reference sequence). DNA of the CDR3: TGTGCCAGCAGTTTACCAGGGTATGAGCAGTTCTTC. Its translation: CASSLPGYEQFF.

CDR3 loop: CAWSWGQGQYNEQFF. In DNA form, the CDR3 reads TGTGCCTGGAGTTGGGGACAGGGGCAATACAATGAGCAGTTCTTC. The V call is TRBV30, the J call TRBJ2-1, with 10 bases identical to TRBD1. With 2 bases clipped from V and 4 bases from J, the junction kept 5 bases outside the gene matches. The CDR3 extends over 15 amino acids. Germline V gene lookup returns CDR1 GTSNPN and CDR2 SVGIG (reference sequence).